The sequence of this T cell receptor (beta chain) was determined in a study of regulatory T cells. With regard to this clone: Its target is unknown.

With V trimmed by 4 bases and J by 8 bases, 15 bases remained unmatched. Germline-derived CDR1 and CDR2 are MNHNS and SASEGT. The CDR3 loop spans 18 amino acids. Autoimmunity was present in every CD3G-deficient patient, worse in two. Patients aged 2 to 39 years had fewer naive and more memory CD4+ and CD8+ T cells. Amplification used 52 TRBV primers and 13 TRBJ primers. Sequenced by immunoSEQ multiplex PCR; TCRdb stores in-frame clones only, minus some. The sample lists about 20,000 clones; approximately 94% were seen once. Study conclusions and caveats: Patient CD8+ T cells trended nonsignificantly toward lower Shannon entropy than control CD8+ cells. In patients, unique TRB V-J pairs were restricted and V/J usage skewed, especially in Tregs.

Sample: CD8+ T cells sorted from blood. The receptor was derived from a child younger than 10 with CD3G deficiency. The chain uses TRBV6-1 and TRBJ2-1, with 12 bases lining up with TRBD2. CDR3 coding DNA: TGTGCCAGCAGTGCTAGACTAGCGGGAGAATGGGTGATGGATGAGCAGTTCTTC. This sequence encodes CASSARLAGEWVMDEQFF.